This passage covers 27 T cell receptor beta chains from one sample sequenced in a study of tumor-infiltrating lymphocytes in localized non-small cell lung cancer. TCRdb's table, derived via immunoSEQ multiplex PCR, lists solely in-frame clones and lacks some. Of about 12,000 clones listed, around 79% are singletons. Specimen: lung tumor tissue. The source of these receptors is a human donor with non-small cell lung cancer.

This sequence joins TRBV5-1 and TRBJ2-7; D is unresolved. This CDR3 is built from 15 residues. CDR1 and CDR2 from the germline V gene are SGHRS and YFSETQ. V gave up 0 bases and J gave up 6 bases, with 16 bases separating them. This CDR3 reads CASSLDGSWRLEQYF. CDR3 DNA: TGCGCCAGCAGCTTGGATGGGTCTTGGCGCCTCGAGCAGTACTTC.

The J gene is TRBJ2-7, the V gene TRBV6-5, with 7 bases matching TRBD2. Germline-derived CDR1 and CDR2 are MNHEY and SVGAGI. The CDR3 length is 15 residues. V dropped 5 bases and J dropped 6; count of bases not matched to a gene: 13. CDR3 in amino acids: CASSALLARPPEQYF. Written as DNA, the CDR3 is TGTGCCAGCAGTGCATTACTAGCGCGGCCGCCCGAGCAGTACTTC.

The DNA of the CDR3 is TGCGCCAGCAGCCAACAGACTAGCGGGAGCGGAAATGAGCAGTTCTTC. Its protein product is CASSQQTSGSGNEQFF. This chain uses TRBV5-1 with TRBJ2-1; TRBD2 matches at 12 bases. The CDR3 sequence is 16 residues long. The V segment lost 4 bases and the J segment 7 bases; nucleotides outside the gene matches: 9. CDR1 and CDR2 from the germline V gene are SGHRS and YFSETQ.

The J gene is TRBJ2-7, the V gene TRBV30; D gene unclear. The V gene's germline CDR1 is GTSNPN and CDR2 SVGIG (reference sequence). CDR3 length: 11 amino acids. The V end lost 0 bases, the J end lost 6 bases, and 6 bases lay between the germline ends. The CDR3 protein is CAWSVRSEQYF. In DNA form, the CDR3 reads TGTGCCTGGAGTGTACGGAGCGAGCAGTACTTC.

The CDR3 here is CASSEARQAGANVLTF. CDR3 nucleotide sequence: TGTGCCAGCAGTGAAGCTAGACAGGCTGGGGCCAACGTCCTGACTTTC. The V gene is TRBV6-1, the J gene TRBJ2-6, with D possibly being TRBD1 (6 bases). This CDR3 is 16 amino acids long. Germline loops: CDR1 MNHNS, CDR2 SASEGT. Trimming pared 0 bases from V and 2 bases from J, leaving 8 bases between.

The chain has TRBV5-1 and TRBJ2-2; no clear D. CDR3 size: 14 residues. Per the germline V gene, CDR1 is SGHRS and CDR2 is YFSETQ. V lost 0 bases to trimming and J lost 1 base, with 4 bases between them. The CDR3 region is CASSLGQNTGELFF. DNA of the CDR3: TGCGCCAGCAGCTTGGGTCAGAACACCGGGGAGCTGTTTTTT.

The genes are TRBV7-2 and TRBJ2-2; D ambiguous. This CDR3 contains 12 residues. V lost 10 bases to trimming and J lost 6 bases, with 12 bases between them. Germline V gene data show CDR1 as SGHTA and CDR2 as FQGNSA. CDR3 sequence reads: CAISAMPGELFF. Here the CDR3 DNA reads TGTGCCATTTCGGCCATGCCCGGGGAGCTGTTTTTT.

The chain recombines TRBV7-2 with TRBJ2-7, with D maybe TRBD2 (6 bases). The CDR3 runs to 14 residues. V lost 3 bases and J lost 6, with 15 bases in between. The germline gives CDR1 SGHTA, CDR2 FQGNSA. CDR3 bases: TGTGCCAGCAGCTTCCTTACGGGAGTGGGCGAGCAGTACTTC. This sequence encodes CASSFLTGVGEQYF.

The chain links TRBV7-8 to TRBJ2-1, with D unclear. Between the trimmed V and J ends, which lost 1 base and 4 bases, there was a span of 8 bases. This CDR3 has 14 residues. Germline V gene sequence: CDR1 SGHVS, CDR2 FQNEAQ. This CDR3 reads CASSLGQRYNEQFF. The DNA for the CDR3 is TGTGCCAGCAGCTTAGGCCAGAGGTACAATGAGCAGTTCTTC.

This clone appeared a few times. The J gene is TRBJ2-3, the V gene TRBV19; D is undetermined. Deletions cut 6 bases from V and 3 bases from J, with 10 bases between. The germline gives CDR1 LNHDA, CDR2 SQIVND (reference sequence). CDR3 length: 13 amino acids. The CDR3 DNA reads as TGTGCCAGTAGGGTGGATGGTACAGATACGCAGTATTTT. Residues: CASRVDGTDTQYF.

This clone was recorded a few times. CDR3 nucleotides: TGTGCCAGCAGTGTTTCGGGACTCGGGGAGCAGTACGTC. This sequence encodes CASSVSGLGEQYV. V usage is TRBV6-1 and J usage is TRBJ2-7; weak D call: TRBD2 (6 bases). The CDR3 spans 13 residues. Germline CDR1 reads MNHNS; CDR2 reads SASEGT. With 4 bases removed from V and 7 bases from J, the gap between germline ends came to 14 bases.

This clone showed up just a few times. This chain uses TRBV2 with TRBJ1-1; perhaps TRBD1 as D (6 bases). The CDR3 spans 12 residues. CDR1 is SNHLY and CDR2 is FYNNEI in the germline V gene. Deletions cut 3 bases from V and 11 bases from J, with 13 bases between. This CDR3 is CASSEGQLVAFF. The CDR3 bases are TGTGCCAGCAGTGAGGGACAATTAGTCGCTTTCTTT.

This chain connects TRBV7-8 to TRBJ2-2; D is ambiguous. The V end was cut by 3 bases, the J end by 2 bases, with 1 base between. CDR3 length: 12 amino acids. Germline CDR1 is SGHVS and CDR2 is FQNEAQ. Here the CDR3 DNA reads TGTGCCAGCAGCTTTAACACCGGGGAGCTGTTTTTT. Translation: CASSFNTGELFF.

This clone has only a few counts. J is TRBJ1-1 and V is TRBV11-2, with TRBD1 as a possible D gene (5 bases). This CDR3 contains 13 residues. Per the germline V gene, CDR1 is SGHAT and CDR2 is FQNNGV. V lost 3 bases to trimming and J lost 1 base, with 6 bases between them. The CDR3 DNA reads as TGTGCCAGCAGCTTGGGACCGAACACTGAAGCTTTCTTT. Its translation: CASSLGPNTEAFF.

CDR3 amino acids: CTSSQDPDTSTDTQYF. The CDR3 nucleotides are TGCACCAGCAGCCAAGATCCGGACACTAGCACAGATACGCAGTATTTT. The J gene is TRBJ2-3, the V gene TRBV1; TRBD1 is the table's D call, not checked against the DNA. TRBV1 is annotated as a pseudogene. The CDR3 consists of 16 residues.

The rearrangement uses TRBV29-1 and TRBJ1-2; 7 nucleotides line up with TRBD1. The CDR3 covers 11 residues. Germline CDR1 is SQVTM and CDR2 is ANQGSEA. V lost 6 bases to trimming and J lost 7 bases; unmatched junction nucleotides: 5. The CDR3 reads CSVQGVGGYTF. As DNA, the CDR3 is TGCAGCGTGCAGGGGGTAGGTGGCTACACCTTC.

The CDR3 DNA sequence: TGTGCCAGCAGTTTAGCCGGGACCCGGGAATCCGGTACGCAGTATTTT. Amino acid sequence: CASSLAGTRESGTQYF. The V call is TRBV28, the J call TRBJ2-3, with D perhaps being TRBD1 or TRBD2 (5 bases each). Trimming shortened V by 2 bases and J by 8 bases, and 20 bases separated the two germline ends. This CDR3 has 16 amino acids. Per germline, CDR1 MDHEN and CDR2 SYDVKM.

This clone is labeled as medium-sized. The V and J genes are TRBV6-5 and TRBJ1-5; no reliable D call. From germline, CDR1 is MNHEY and CDR2 SVGAGI. This CDR3 spans 15 amino acids. Trimming cost V 6 bases and J 4 bases, with 16 bases left between them. CDR3 nucleotides: TGTGCCAGCAGCCCAACGGGGAGGCGTAATCAGCCCCAGCATTTT. Translation: CASSPTGRRNQPQHF.

The chain uses TRBV18 and TRBJ2-1; D may be TRBD1 or TRBD2 (6 bases each). Per germline, CDR1 KGHSH and CDR2 LQKENI. The CDR3 runs to 17 residues. Trimming took off 2 bases at V and 9 bases at J, with 23 bases between the two ends. The CDR3 DNA is TGTGCCAGCTCACCAAAGAACAGGGCAGACGGAGGGGGTGAGCAGTTCTTC. This codes for CASSPKNRADGGGEQFF.

The chain recombines TRBV18 with TRBJ1-2; 7 bases fit TRBD1. Germline V gene sequence: CDR1 KGHSH, CDR2 LQKENI. V was pared by 3 bases and J by 1 base, with 17 bases of the junction left unmatched. The CDR3 contains 19 residues. The CDR3 loop is CASSPAGTAGLKLNYGYTF. The CDR3 nucleotides read TGTGCCAGCTCACCCGCCGGGACAGCCGGACTGAAGCTTAACTATGGCTACACCTTC. The full variable domain, rest sourced from reference TRBV18 and TRBJ1-2, is NAGVMQNPRHLVRRRGQEARLRCSPMKGHSHVYWYRQLPEEGLKFMVYLQKENIIDESGMPKERFSAEFPKEGPSILRIQQVVRGDSAAYFCASSPAGTAGLKLNYGYTFGSGTRLTVV.

The chain employs TRBV27 and TRBJ2-3, with 10 nucleotides matching TRBD2. Losses at the gene ends were 7 bases for V and 2 bases for J; bases not matched to a gene: 6. This CDR3 region has 15 residues. CDR1 MNHEY and CDR2 SMNVEV come from the germline V gene (reference sequence). CDR3 region: CASNPLAGDTDTQYF. The CDR3 DNA sequence: TGTGCCAGCAACCCCCTAGCGGGAGACACAGATACGCAGTATTTT.

The chain recombines TRBV4-1 with TRBJ1-3, with no clear D. V gave up 0 bases and J gave up 5 bases, with 11 bases separating them. This CDR3 region has 15 residues. Germline V gene data show CDR1 as MGHRA and CDR2 as YSYEKL. For the CDR3, the DNA is TGCGCCAGCAGCCAAGAATTCGTGGATCGAAACACCATATATTTT. Its translation is CASSQEFVDRNTIYF.

This sequence joins TRBV7-2 and TRBJ1-1, with TRBD1 matching over 7 bases. The CDR3 sequence is 14 residues long. V gave up 4 bases and J gave up 4 bases; unmatched junction bases: 6. Germline CDR1 is SGHTA and CDR2 is FQGNSA. DNA for the CDR3: TGTGCCAGCAGCTCCGGACAGGAGACCACTGAAGCTTTCTTT. This gives the protein CASSSGQETTEAFF.

This clone has just a few counts. The chain has TRBV2 and TRBJ2-3; D gene uncertain. The CDR3 loop spans 12 amino acids. Germline loops: CDR1 SNHLY, CDR2 FYNNEI. Trimming stripped 3 bases from V and 2 bases from J, with 3 bases between. The CDR3: CASSDTTDTQYF. CDR3 DNA sequence: TGTGCCAGCAGTGACACCACAGATACGCAGTATTTT. The variable domain in full, with the rest retrieved from reference TRBV2 and TRBJ2-3, is EPEVTQTPSHQVTQMGQEVILRCVPISNHLYFYWYRQILGQKVEFLVSFYNNEISEKSEIFDDQFSVERPDGSNFTLKIRSTKLEDSAMYFCASSDTTDTQYFGPGTRLTVL.

The V call is TRBV14, the J call TRBJ2-1; possible D gene TRBD2, 5 bases. Trimming pared 4 bases from V and 4 bases from J, leaving 11 bases between. Per germline, CDR1 SGHDN and CDR2 FVKESK. The CDR3 has 14 residues. CDR3 sequence reads: CASSPAWRYNEQFF. In DNA, the CDR3 is TGTGCCAGCAGCCCAGCTTGGAGGTACAATGAGCAGTTCTTC. Full variable domain (missing parts from reference TRBV14 and TRBJ2-1): EAGVTQFPSHSVIEKGQTVTLRCDPISGHDNLYWYRRVMGKEIKFLLHFVKESKQDESGMPNNRFLAERTGGTYSTLKVQPAELEDSGVYFCASSPAWRYNEQFFGPGTRLTVL.

The V gene is TRBV5-6, the J gene TRBJ2-6, with D uncertain. V lost 3 bases to trimming and J lost 0 bases, with 10 bases between them. The germline V gene has CDR1 SGHDT and CDR2 YYEEEE. The CDR3 has 16 residues. DNA for the CDR3: TGTGCCAGCAGCTACCCCGAGGCCTCTGGGGCCAACGTCCTGACTTTC. Amino acids: CASSYPEASGANVLTF. Drawing the rest from reference TRBV5-6 and TRBJ2-6, the complete variable domain is DAGVTQSPTHLIKTRGQQVTLRCSPKSGHDTVSWYQQALGQGPQFIFQYYEEEERQRGNFPDRFSGHQFPNYSSELNVNALLLGDSALYLCASSYPEASGANVLTFGAGSRLTVL.

In this sample, this clone turned up a few times. The gene calls are TRBV19 and TRBJ2-5, with TRBD2 identical over 8 bases. Per germline, CDR1 LNHDA and CDR2 SQIVND (reference sequence). The CDR3 runs 17 residues. The trim removed 5 bases at V and 4 bases at J, leaving 15 bases unmatched. The CDR3 region is CASSATPGLVRLETQYF. The CDR3 bases are TGTGCCAGTAGTGCCACCCCGGGACTAGTAAGATTAGAGACCCAGTACTTC.